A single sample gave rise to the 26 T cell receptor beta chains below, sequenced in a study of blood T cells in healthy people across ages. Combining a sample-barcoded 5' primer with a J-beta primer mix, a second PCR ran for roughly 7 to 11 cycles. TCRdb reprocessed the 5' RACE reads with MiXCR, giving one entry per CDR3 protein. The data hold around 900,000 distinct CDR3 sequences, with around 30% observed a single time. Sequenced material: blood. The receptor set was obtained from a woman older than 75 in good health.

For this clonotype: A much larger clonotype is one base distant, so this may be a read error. CDR3 region: CASRTSQGGQYF. The DNA of the CDR3 is TGTGCCAGCAGAACGTCTCAGGGAGGGCAGTACTTC. The chain uses TRBV6-6 and TRBJ2-5; 7 bases match TRBD2. V dropped 6 bases and J dropped 11; count of bases not matched to a gene: 9. Germline loops: CDR1 MNHNY, CDR2 SVGAGI (reference sequence). This CDR3 is 12 amino acids long.

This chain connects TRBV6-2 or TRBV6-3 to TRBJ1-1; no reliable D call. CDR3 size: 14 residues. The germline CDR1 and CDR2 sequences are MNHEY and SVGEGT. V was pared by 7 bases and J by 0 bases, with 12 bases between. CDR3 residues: CASTAGLMNTEAFF. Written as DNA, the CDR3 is TGTGCCAGCACGGCCGGTTTAATGAACACTGAAGCTTTCTTT.

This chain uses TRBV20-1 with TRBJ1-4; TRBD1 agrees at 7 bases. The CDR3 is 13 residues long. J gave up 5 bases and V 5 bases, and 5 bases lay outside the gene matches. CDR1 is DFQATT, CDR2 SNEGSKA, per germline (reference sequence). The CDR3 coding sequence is TGCAGTGCTGCAGACAGGGTAAATGAAAAACTGTTTTTT. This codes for CSAADRVNEKLFF.

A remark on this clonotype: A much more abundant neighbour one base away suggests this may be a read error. The CDR3, as DNA: TGCGCCAGCAGACTAGCGGGGTTACCCTACAATGAGCAGTACTTC. Translation gives CASRLAGLPYNEQYF. V is TRBV10-2 and J is TRBJ2-5; 10 bases line up with TRBD2. Germline values: CDR1 WSHSY, CDR2 SAAADI. The CDR3 totals 15 residues. V shed 6 bases, J shed 11 bases, and the junction held 15 bases outside the gene matches.

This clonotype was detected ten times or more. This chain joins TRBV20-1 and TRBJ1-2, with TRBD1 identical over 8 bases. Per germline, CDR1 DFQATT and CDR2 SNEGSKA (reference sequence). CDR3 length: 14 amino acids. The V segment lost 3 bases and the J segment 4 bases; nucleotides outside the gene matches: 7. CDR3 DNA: TGCAGTGCTAGCCCAGGGGGCGTAGGCTATGGCTACACCTTC. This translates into CSASPGGVGYGYTF.

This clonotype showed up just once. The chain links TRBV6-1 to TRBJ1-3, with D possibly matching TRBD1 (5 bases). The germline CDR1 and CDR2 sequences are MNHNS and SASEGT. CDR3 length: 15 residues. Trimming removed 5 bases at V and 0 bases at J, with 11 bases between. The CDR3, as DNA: TGTGCCAGCAGTCCACGGGGCAACTCTGGAAACACCATATATTTT. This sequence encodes CASSPRGNSGNTIYF.

CDR3 protein: CATSDTRTAYGYTF. The CDR3 bases are TGTGCCACCAGTGATACAAGGACAGCCTATGGCTACACCTTC. The chain uses TRBV24-1 and TRBJ1-2; tentatively, D is TRBD1 (6 bases). Germline V gene sequence: CDR1 KGHDR, CDR2 SFDVKD. V lost 3 bases to trimming and J lost 4 bases, with 11 bases between them. The CDR3 consists of 14 residues.

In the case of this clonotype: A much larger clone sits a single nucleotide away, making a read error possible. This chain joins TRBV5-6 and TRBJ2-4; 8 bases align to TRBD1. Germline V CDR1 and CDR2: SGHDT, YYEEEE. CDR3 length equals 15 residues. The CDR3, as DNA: TGTGCCTGCAGCTCCAGGGGGCTTGACAAAAACATTCAGTACTTC. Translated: CACSSRGLDKNIQYF. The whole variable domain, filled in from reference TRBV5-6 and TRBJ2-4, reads DAGVTQSPTHLIKTRGQQVTLRCSPKSGHDTVSWYQQALGQGPQFIFQYYEEEERQRGNFPDRFSGHQFPNYSSELNVNALLLGDSALYLCACSSRGLDKNIQYFGAGTRLSVL.

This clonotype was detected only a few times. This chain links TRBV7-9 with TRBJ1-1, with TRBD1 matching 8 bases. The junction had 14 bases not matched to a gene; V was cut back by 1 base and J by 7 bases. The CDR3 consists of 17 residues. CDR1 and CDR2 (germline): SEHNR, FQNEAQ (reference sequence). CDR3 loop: CASSLGSGGGIQGEAFF. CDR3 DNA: TGTGCCAGCAGCTTAGGGTCAGGGGGCGGGATACAGGGTGAAGCTTTCTTT.

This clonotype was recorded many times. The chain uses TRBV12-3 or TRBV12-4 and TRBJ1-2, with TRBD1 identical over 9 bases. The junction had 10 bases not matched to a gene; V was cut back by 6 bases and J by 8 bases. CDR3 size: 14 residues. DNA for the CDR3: TGTGCCAGCAGACGCCGGGACAGGGTGGGCGGCTACACCTTC. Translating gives CASRRRDRVGGYTF.

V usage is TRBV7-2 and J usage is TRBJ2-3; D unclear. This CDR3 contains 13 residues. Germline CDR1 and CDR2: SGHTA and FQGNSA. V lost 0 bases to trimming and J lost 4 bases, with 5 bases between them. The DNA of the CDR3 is TGTGCCAGCAGCTTAGCGTGGCCAGATACGCAGTATTTT. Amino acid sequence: CASSLAWPDTQYF. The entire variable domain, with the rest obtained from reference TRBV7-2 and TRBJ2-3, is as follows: GAGVSQSPSNKVTEKGKDVELRCDPISGHTALYWYRQSLGQGLEFLIYFQGNSAPDKSGLPSDRFSAERTGGSVSTLTIQRTQQEDSAVYLCASSLAWPDTQYFGPGTRLTVL.

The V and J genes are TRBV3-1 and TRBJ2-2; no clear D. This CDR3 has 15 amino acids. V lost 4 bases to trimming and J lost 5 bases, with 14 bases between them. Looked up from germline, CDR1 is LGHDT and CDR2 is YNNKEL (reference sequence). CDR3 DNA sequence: TGTGCCAGCAGCCGACTCTCACGTTCGACCGGGGAGCTGTTTTTT. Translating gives CASSRLSRSTGELFF.

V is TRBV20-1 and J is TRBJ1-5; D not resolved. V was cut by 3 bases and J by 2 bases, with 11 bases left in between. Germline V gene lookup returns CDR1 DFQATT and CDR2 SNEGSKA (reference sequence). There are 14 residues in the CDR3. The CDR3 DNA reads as TGCAGTGCTAGGGAGAGAAGGGGCAATCAGCCCCAGCATTTT. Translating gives CSARERRGNQPQHF.

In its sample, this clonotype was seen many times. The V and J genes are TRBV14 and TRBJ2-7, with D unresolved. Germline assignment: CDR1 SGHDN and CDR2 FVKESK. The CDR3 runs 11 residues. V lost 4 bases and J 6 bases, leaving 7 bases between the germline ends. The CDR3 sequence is CASSPPLEQYF. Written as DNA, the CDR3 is TGTGCCAGCAGCCCCCCTCTCGAGCAGTACTTC.

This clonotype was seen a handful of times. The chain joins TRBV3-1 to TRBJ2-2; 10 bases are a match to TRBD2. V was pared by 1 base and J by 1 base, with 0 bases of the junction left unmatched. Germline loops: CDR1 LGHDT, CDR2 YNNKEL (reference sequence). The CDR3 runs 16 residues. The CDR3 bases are TGTGCCAGCAGCCAAGGACTAGCGGGGAACACCGGGGAGCTGTTTTTT. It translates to CASSQGLAGNTGELFF.

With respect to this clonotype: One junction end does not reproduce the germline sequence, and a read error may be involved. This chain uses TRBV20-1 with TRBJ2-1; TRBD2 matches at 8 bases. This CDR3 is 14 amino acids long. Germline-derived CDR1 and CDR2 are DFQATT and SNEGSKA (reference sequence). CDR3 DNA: TGCAATGCTAGAGCACTAGCGGTGGCCAATGAGCAGTTCTTC. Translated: CNARALAVANEQFF.

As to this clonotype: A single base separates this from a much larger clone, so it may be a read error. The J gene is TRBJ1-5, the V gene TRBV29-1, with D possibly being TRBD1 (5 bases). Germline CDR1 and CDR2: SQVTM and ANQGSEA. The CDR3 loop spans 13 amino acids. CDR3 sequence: CSVEIGGGQPLHF. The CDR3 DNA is TGCAGCGTTGAGATTGGGGGGGGTCAGCCCCTGCATTTT.

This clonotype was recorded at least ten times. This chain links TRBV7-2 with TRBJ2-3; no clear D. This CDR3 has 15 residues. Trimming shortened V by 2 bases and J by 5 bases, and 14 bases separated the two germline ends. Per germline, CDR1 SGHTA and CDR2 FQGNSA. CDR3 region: CASSLLQSSVDTQYF. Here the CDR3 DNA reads TGTGCCAGCAGCTTATTGCAGTCCTCGGTAGATACGCAGTATTTT.

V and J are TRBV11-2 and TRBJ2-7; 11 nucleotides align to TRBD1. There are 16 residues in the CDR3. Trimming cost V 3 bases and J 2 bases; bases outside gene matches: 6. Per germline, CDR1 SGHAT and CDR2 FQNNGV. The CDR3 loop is CASSLSGTGGTYEQYF. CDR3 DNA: TGTGCCAGCAGCTTGTCCGGGACAGGGGGAACCTACGAGCAGTACTTC.

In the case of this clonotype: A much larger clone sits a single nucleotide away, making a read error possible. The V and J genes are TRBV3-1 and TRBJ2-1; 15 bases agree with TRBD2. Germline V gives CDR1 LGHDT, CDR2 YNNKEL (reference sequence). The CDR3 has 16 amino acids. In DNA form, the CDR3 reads TGTACCAGCAGCCATGGACTAGCGGGGGGGTACAATGAGCAGTTCTTC. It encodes CTSSHGLAGGYNEQFF.

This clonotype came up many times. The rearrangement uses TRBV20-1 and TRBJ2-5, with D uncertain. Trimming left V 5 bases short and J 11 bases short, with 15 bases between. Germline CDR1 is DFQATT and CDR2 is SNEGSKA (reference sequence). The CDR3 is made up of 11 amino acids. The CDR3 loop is CSAGIYNEQYF. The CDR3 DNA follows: TGCAGTGCTGGGATTTACAATGAGCAGTACTTC.

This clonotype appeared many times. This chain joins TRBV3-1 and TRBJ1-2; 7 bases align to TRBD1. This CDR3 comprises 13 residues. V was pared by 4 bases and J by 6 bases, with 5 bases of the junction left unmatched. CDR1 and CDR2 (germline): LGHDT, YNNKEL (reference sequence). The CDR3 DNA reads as TGTGCCAGCAGCCCAACAGGGGCGAATGGCTACACCTTC. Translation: CASSPTGANGYTF.

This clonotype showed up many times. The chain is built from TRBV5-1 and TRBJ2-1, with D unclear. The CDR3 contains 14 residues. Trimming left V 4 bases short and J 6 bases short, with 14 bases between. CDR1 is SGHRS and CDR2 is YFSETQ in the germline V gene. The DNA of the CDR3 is TGCGCCAGCAGCCCAGATAATGGGGTCAATGAGCAGTTCTTC. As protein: CASSPDNGVNEQFF.

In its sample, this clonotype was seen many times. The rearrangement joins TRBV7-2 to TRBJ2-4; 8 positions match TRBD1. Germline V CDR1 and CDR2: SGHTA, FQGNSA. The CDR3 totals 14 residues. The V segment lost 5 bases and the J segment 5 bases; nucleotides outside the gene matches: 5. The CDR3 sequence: CASSPDRDQNIQYF. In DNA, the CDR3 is TGTGCCAGCAGCCCGGACAGGGACCAAAACATTCAGTACTTC.

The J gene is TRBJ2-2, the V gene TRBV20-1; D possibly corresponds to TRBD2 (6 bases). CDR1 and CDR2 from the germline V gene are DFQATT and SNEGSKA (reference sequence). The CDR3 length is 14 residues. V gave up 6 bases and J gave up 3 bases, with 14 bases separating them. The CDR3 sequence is CSARRGDYTGELFF. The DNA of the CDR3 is TGCAGTGCCCGTCGCGGGGACTACACCGGGGAGCTGTTTTTT.

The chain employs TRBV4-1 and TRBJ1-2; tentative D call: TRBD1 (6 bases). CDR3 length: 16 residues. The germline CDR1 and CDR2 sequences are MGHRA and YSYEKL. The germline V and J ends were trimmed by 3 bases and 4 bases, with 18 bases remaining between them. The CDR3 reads CASSHPVKGVLYGYTF. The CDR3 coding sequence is TGCGCCAGCAGCCACCCCGTTAAGGGGGTCCTCTATGGCTACACCTTC.